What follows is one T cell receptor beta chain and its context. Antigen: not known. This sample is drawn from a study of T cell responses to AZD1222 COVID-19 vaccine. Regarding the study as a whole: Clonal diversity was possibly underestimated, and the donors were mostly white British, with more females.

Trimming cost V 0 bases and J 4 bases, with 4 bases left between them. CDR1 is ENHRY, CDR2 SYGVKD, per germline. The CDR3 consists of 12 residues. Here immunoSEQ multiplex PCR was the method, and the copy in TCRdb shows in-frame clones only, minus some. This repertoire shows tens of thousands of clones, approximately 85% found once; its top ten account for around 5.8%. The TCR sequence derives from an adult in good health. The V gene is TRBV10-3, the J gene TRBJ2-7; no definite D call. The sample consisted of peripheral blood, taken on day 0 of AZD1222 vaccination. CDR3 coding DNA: TGTGCCATCAGTGAGTCAAGTTACGAGCAGTACTTC. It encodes CAISESSYEQYF.